Below are 27 T cell receptor beta chains sequenced from a single sample in a study of blood T cell repertoires in COVID-19. The repertoire was sequenced with immunoSEQ multiplex PCR; TCRdb's copy has only in-frame clones and lacks some. In the table there are some 80,000 clones, 88% of which are singletons. Sequencing was done on a sample of peripheral blood. These receptors came from a human donor in a cohort sampled during active COVID-19.

This rearrangement joins TRBV12-3 or TRBV12-4 to TRBJ2-7; unclear D gene. Trimming shortened V by 2 bases and J by 3 bases, and 8 bases separated the two germline ends. This CDR3 spans 13 amino acids. CDR3 loop: CASSLSYSYEQYF. The CDR3 nucleotides are TGTGCCAGCAGTTTATCGTACAGCTACGAGCAGTACTTC.

V usage is TRBV6-5 and J usage is TRBJ1-2; 7 bases line up with TRBD1. CDR1 and CDR2 from the germline V gene are MNHEY and SVGAGI. With V trimmed by 6 bases and J by 8 bases, 9 bases remained unmatched. CDR3 length equals 13 residues. This CDR3 reads CASSRDSQYGYTF. CDR3 sequence (DNA): TGTGCCAGCAGCCGGGACAGCCAATACGGCTACACCTTC.

The chain recombines TRBV18 with TRBJ2-1; 10 bases match TRBD2. V was clipped by 2 bases and J by 2 bases; unmatched bases: 6. Germline CDR1 and CDR2: KGHSH and LQKENI. There are 17 residues in the CDR3. CDR3 nucleotides: TGTGCCAGCTCACCATTTCTAGCGGGAGAGACCTACAATGAGCAGTTCTTC. The encoded protein is CASSPFLAGETYNEQFF.

V gene TRBV24-1 combines with J gene TRBJ1-4, with a tentative D call TRBD1 (6 bases). The CDR3 runs 22 residues. Trimming left V 4 bases short and J 0 bases short, with 29 bases between. Germline V gene data show CDR1 as KGHDR and CDR2 as SFDVKD. The CDR3 nucleotides read TGTGCCACCAGTGACCCGCCCCTGGGGACAATAAGGAAGGGTCCAACTAATGAAAAACTGTTTTTT. This sequence encodes CATSDPPLGTIRKGPTNEKLFF.

The V call is TRBV2, the J call TRBJ2-7, with 8 bases identical to TRBD2. The length of the CDR3 is 14 residues. CDR1 is SNHLY, CDR2 FYNNEI, per germline. Trimming took 2 bases from V and 2 from J; bases not matched to a gene: 2. The CDR3 loop is CASSEPRGAYEQYF. The CDR3 DNA follows: TGTGCCAGCAGTGAACCGCGGGGGGCCTACGAGCAGTACTTC. Full variable domain (outside the CDR3, taken from reference TRBV2 and TRBJ2-7): EPEVTQTPSHQVTQMGQEVILRCVPISNHLYFYWYRQILGQKVEFLVSFYNNEISEKSEIFDDQFSVERPDGSNFTLKIRSTKLEDSAMYFCASSEPRGAYEQYFGPGTRLTVT.

A single count supports this clone. The V gene is TRBV2, the J gene TRBJ2-3, with D perhaps matching TRBD2 (7 bases). This CDR3 is built from 12 residues. V was pared by 9 bases and J by 1 base, with 8 bases between. CDR1 SNHLY and CDR2 FYNNEI come from the germline V gene. The CDR3: CARGGGTDTQYF. As DNA, the CDR3 is TGTGCCAGAGGGGGGGGCACAGATACGCAGTATTTT.

The chain employs TRBV7-8 and TRBJ2-7; 7 positions agree with TRBD1. Trimming took 2 bases from V and 0 from J; bases not matched to a gene: 10. Germline CDR1 SGHVS, CDR2 FQNEAQ. The CDR3 is 17 amino acids. Here the CDR3 reads CASSLFGDSLSSYEQYF. CDR3 DNA sequence: TGTGCCAGCAGCTTATTCGGGGACAGTTTAAGCTCCTACGAGCAGTACTTC.

The chain recombines TRBV5-6 with TRBJ2-5; possible D gene TRBD1, 6 bases. V shed 7 bases and J shed 2 bases, with 21 bases lying between them. CDR3 length: 16 residues. The germline CDR1 and CDR2 sequences are SGHDT and YYEEEE. CDR3 amino acids: CASQVTGTTNQETQYF. CDR3 DNA sequence: TGTGCCAGCCAAGTTACCGGGACAACCAATCAAGAGACCCAGTACTTC.

For the CDR3, the DNA is TGTGCCAGCAGCGTTGGTGCTAGCGGGAGGAGGAGCTCCTACAATGAGCAGTTCTTC. Translation gives CASSVGASGRRSSYNEQFF. The genes are TRBV9 and TRBJ2-1; 11 positions agree with TRBD2. The trim removed 2 bases at V and 0 bases at J, leaving 10 bases unmatched. The V gene's germline CDR1 is SGDLS and CDR2 YYNGEE. The CDR3 totals 19 residues.

The chain combines TRBV9 with TRBJ2-2; D is uncertain. V gave up 4 bases and J gave up 1 base, with 8 bases separating them. The germline gives CDR1 SGDLS, CDR2 YYNGEE. CDR3 size: 14 residues. The CDR3: CASSSNWNTGELFF. The CDR3 DNA reads TGTGCCAGCAGCTCAAATTGGAACACCGGGGAGCTGTTTTTT.

The gene calls are TRBV5-1 and TRBJ2-1; a possible D gene is TRBD2 (6 bases). The V gene's germline CDR1 is SGHRS and CDR2 YFSETQ. The CDR3 loop spans 13 amino acids. The V gene lost 2 bases and the J gene lost 9 bases, with 12 bases spanning the gap. CDR3 sequence reads: CASSFGGNGEQFF. As DNA, the CDR3 is TGCGCCAGCAGCTTTGGGGGGAACGGTGAGCAGTTCTTC.

The genes are TRBV3-1 (or the pseudogene TRBV3-2) and TRBJ1-5; 8 bases align to TRBD1. The CDR3 runs 15 residues. Germline V gene lookup returns CDR1 LGHDT and CDR2 YNNKEL (reference sequence). V trimming: 0 bases; J trimming: 10 bases; junction bases outside the gene matches: 8. The CDR3 spells CASSQDPDRAQPQHF. The CDR3 nucleotides read TGTGCCAGCAGCCAAGATCCGGACAGGGCGCAACCCCAGCATTTT.

J is TRBJ1-2 and V is TRBV10-2, with D possibly being TRBD1 (6 bases). The germline V gene has CDR1 WSHSY and CDR2 SAAADI. V was cut by 8 bases and J by 0 bases, with 19 bases left in between. This CDR3 region has 16 residues. CDR3 nucleotides: TGCGCCAGCCGTATCGGCAGGGGTCTAGCTAACTATGGCTACACCTTC. This translates into CASRIGRGLANYGYTF.

The chain carries TRBV4-3 and TRBJ2-3; the match to TRBD2 covers 11 bases. J lost 5 bases, V lost 0 bases, and 7 bases had no gene match. CDR1 and CDR2 from the germline V gene are LGHNA and YSLEER. There are 17 residues in the CDR3. CDR3 nucleotides: TGCGCCAGCAGCCAAGATCATAGCGGGGGGGCCGGAGATACGCAGTATTTT. Translated, it gives CASSQDHSGGAGDTQYF.

V is TRBV6-5 and J is TRBJ1-1; the match to TRBD1 covers 9 bases. The CDR3 covers 12 residues. In germline, CDR1 is MNHEY, CDR2 SVGAGI. The ends lost 5 bases at V and 11 bases at J; junction bases unmatched: 6. CDR3 sequence: CASSTHRGLAFF. As DNA, the CDR3 is TGTGCCAGCAGTACACACAGGGGGCTGGCTTTCTTT.

The chain employs TRBV6-4 and TRBJ1-4; 8 bases line up with TRBD1. CDR1 is MRHNA, CDR2 SNTAGT, per germline. Trimming removed 6 bases from V and 4 bases from J; junction bases left unmatched: 7. CDR3 length: 15 residues. CDR3: CASRRTGISNEKLFF. The DNA of the CDR3 is TGTGCCAGCAGGAGGACAGGGATAAGTAATGAAAAACTGTTTTTT.

The chain joins TRBV27 to TRBJ2-7, with 11 positions matching TRBD2. Trimming took 2 bases from V and 1 from J; bases not matched to a gene: 7. The germline V gene encodes CDR1 MNHEY and CDR2 SMNVEV (reference sequence). The CDR3 runs 17 residues. The CDR3 DNA is TGTGCCAGCAGTTTACGTTCGATAGCGGGAGGGTCCTACGAGCAGTACTTC. It is translated as CASSLRSIAGGSYEQYF.

The genes are TRBV7-2 and TRBJ1-4; possible D gene TRBD1, 5 bases. Germline V lookup: CDR1 SGHTA, CDR2 FQGNSA. The length of the CDR3 is 15 residues. The ends were cut back, 1 base at V and 12 bases at J, with 18 bases in the middle. CDR3 sequence: CASSLVGAGYGELFF. The CDR3 DNA is TGTGCCAGCAGCTTAGTAGGGGCCGGCTATGGTGAACTGTTTTTT. The variable domain in full, completed from reference TRBV7-2 and TRBJ1-4, reads GAGVSQSPSNKVTEKGKDVELRCDPISGHTALYWYRQSLGQGLEFLIYFQGNSAPDKSGLPSDRFSAERTGGSVSTLTIQRTQQEDSAVYLCASSLVGAGYGELFFGSGTQLSVL.

The genes are TRBV27 and TRBJ1-2, with 7 bases identical to TRBD1. The V gene end was trimmed by 3 bases and the J gene end by 4 bases; junction bases not matched to a gene: 20. CDR1 is MNHEY, CDR2 SMNVEV, per germline (reference sequence). The CDR3 sequence is 19 residues long. The CDR3 DNA sequence: TGTGCCAGCAGTTTCCTGAAATCACAGACAGGGCCCCATGGCTATGGCTACACCTTC. Protein: CASSFLKSQTGPHGYGYTF.

This clone is a singleton in its sample. The rearrangement uses TRBV5-1 and TRBJ1-2, with a possible D match to TRBD1 (6 bases). Germline values: CDR1 SGHRS, CDR2 YFSETQ. V was pared by 0 bases and J by 4 bases, with 13 bases between. The CDR3 consists of 15 residues. This CDR3 reads CASSLGDINSYGYTF. As DNA, the CDR3 is TGCGCCAGCAGCTTGGGGGACATCAATTCCTATGGCTACACCTTC.

The gene calls are TRBV19 and TRBJ2-3; the D gene is possibly TRBD1 (6 bases). CDR1 is LNHDA, CDR2 SQIVND, per germline (reference sequence). The CDR3 spans 18 residues. V lost 5 bases, J lost 0 bases, and 21 bases lay in between. In nucleotides, the CDR3 is TGTGCCAGTAGTGAGCCGGGACAATTCCTTGCTAGCACAGATACGCAGTATTTT. It specifies CASSEPGQFLASTDTQYF.

The chain links TRBV2 to TRBJ2-3, with D possibly TRBD2 on 5 matching bases. V was pared by 4 bases and J by 1 base, with 9 bases between. The CDR3 totals 14 residues. Germline assignment: CDR1 SNHLY and CDR2 FYNNEI. The CDR3 nucleotides are TGTGCCAGCAGTGTATGGGAGCGCACAGATACGCAGTATTTT. Protein sequence: CASSVWERTDTQYF.

This chain uses TRBV19 with TRBJ2-7; 10 nucleotides line up with TRBD2. CDR3 length: 15 residues. V lost 7 bases and J lost 3; bases outside the gene matches: 9. Germline loops: CDR1 LNHDA, CDR2 SQIVND (reference sequence). CDR3 nucleotides: TGTGCCAGTACACTCAGGGCTAGCGGGAGCTACGAGCAGTACTTC. This translates into CASTLRASGSYEQYF.

The rearrangement links TRBV6-5 to TRBJ1-3; D call uncertain. Germline values: CDR1 MNHEY, CDR2 SVGAGI. The CDR3 consists of 15 residues. Trimming pared 6 bases from V and 3 bases from J, leaving 15 bases between. This CDR3 is CASSPGTNFGNTIYF. CDR3 bases: TGTGCCAGCAGCCCAGGCACCAACTTTGGAAACACCATATATTTT.

The chain combines TRBV7-9 with TRBJ2-7, with 13 nucleotides matching TRBD2. Trimming took 3 bases from V and 0 from J; bases not matched to a gene: 8. In germline, CDR1 is SEHNR, CDR2 FQNEAQ (reference sequence). This CDR3 comprises 18 residues. The CDR3 here is CASSLGTSGIRSSYEQYF. CDR3 DNA: TGTGCCAGCAGCTTGGGGACTAGCGGGATCCGGAGCTCCTACGAGCAGTACTTC.

The rearrangement uses TRBV5-5 and TRBJ2-7; D gene unclear. The V end lost 1 base, the J end lost 0 bases, and 11 bases lay between the germline ends. Germline values: CDR1 SGHKS, CDR2 YYEKEE (reference sequence). CDR3 length: 15 residues. The CDR3 coding sequence is TGTGCCAGCAGCTTGCTTGTTGGAGTCTCCTACGAGCAGTACTTC. It specifies CASSLLVGVSYEQYF. Combining the CDR3 with reference TRBV5-5 and TRBJ2-7 gives the whole variable domain DAGVTQSPTHLIKTRGQQVTLRCSPISGHKSVSWYQQVLGQGPQFIFQYYEKEERGRGNFPDRFSARQFPNYSSELNVNALLLGDSALYLCASSLLVGVSYEQYFGPGTRLTVT.

The CDR3: CASSEAWLAGTQETQYF. CDR3 coding DNA: TGTGCCAGCAGTGAAGCATGGCTAGCGGGGACTCAAGAGACCCAGTACTTC. V gene TRBV6-1 combines with J gene TRBJ2-5, with 9 bases that match TRBD2. CDR3 length: 17 residues. With V trimmed by 0 bases and J by 2 bases, 7 bases remained unmatched. Germline CDR1 reads MNHNS; CDR2 reads SASEGT.